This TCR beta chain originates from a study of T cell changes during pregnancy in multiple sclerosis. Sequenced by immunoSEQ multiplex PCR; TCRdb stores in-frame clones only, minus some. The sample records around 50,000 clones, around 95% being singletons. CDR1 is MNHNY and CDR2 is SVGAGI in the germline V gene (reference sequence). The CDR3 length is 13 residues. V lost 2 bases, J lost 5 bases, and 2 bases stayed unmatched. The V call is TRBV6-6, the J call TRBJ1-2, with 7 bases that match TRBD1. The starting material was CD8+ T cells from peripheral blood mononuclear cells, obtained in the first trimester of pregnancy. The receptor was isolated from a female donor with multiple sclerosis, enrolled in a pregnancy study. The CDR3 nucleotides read TGTGCCAGCAGTTACGGCAGGGGGTATGGCTACACCTTC. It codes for CASSYGRGYGYTF.